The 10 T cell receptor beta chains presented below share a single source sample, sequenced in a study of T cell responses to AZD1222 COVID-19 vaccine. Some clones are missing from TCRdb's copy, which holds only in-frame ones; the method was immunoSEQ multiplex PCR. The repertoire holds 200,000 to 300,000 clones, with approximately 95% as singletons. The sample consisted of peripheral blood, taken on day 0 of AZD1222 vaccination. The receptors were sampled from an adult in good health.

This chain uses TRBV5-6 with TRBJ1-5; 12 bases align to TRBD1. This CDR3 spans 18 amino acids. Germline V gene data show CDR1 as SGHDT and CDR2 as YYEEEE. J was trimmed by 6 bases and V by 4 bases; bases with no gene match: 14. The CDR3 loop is CASSKGDRGRLGRQPQHF. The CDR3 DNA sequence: TGTGCCAGCAGCAAAGGGGACAGGGGGCGTCTAGGTCGTCAGCCCCAGCATTTT.

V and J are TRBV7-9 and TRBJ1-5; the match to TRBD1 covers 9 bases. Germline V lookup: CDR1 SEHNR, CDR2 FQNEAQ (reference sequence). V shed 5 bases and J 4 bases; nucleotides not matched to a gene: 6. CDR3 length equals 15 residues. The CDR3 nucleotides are TGTGCCAGCAGCCCTCGTGGGACAGGGAATCAGCCCCAGCATTTT. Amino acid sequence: CASSPRGTGNQPQHF.

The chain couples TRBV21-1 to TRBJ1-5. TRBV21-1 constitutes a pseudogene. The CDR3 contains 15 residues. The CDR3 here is CASSKAGVRNQPQHF. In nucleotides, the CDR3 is TGTGCCAGCAGCAAAGCGGGGGTTCGCAATCAGCCCCAGCATTTT.

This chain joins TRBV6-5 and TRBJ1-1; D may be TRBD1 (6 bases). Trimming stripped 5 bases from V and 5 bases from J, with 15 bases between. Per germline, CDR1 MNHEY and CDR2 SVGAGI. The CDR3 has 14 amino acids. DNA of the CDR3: TGTGCCAGCAGTACATTCAGGGGTCGGACTGAAGCTTTCTTT. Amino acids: CASSTFRGRTEAFF.

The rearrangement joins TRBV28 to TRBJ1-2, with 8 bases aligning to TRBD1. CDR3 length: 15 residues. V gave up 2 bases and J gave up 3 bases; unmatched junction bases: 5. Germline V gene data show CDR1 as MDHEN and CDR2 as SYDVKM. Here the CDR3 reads CASSLLRGLDYGYTF. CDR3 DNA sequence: TGTGCCAGCAGTTTACTCAGGGGGCTGGACTATGGCTACACCTTC.

The DNA of the CDR3 is TGTGCCAGCAGCTTAGTCAGTTCCCTCTCCTACAATGAGCAGTTCTTC. Encoded protein: CASSLVSSLSYNEQFF. The chain is built from TRBV7-2 and TRBJ2-1; D remains ambiguous. CDR3 length: 16 amino acids. Germline V lookup: CDR1 SGHTA, CDR2 FQGNSA. Trimming left V 1 base short and J 0 bases short, with 10 bases between. Complete variable domain (other parts from reference TRBV7-2 and TRBJ2-1): GAGVSQSPSNKVTEKGKDVELRCDPISGHTALYWYRQSLGQGLEFLIYFQGNSAPDKSGLPSDRFSAERTGGSVSTLTIQRTQQEDSAVYLCASSLVSSLSYNEQFFGPGTRLTVL.

The chain's CDR3 is CASSNPGLADRGQYF. The CDR3 DNA reads TGTGCCAGTAGTAATCCGGGACTAGCGGATCGCGGGCAGTACTTC. This chain links TRBV19 with TRBJ2-7; 11 nucleotides match TRBD2. There are 15 residues in the CDR3. Germline V gives CDR1 LNHDA, CDR2 SQIVND (reference sequence). The V segment lost 4 bases and the J segment 9 bases; nucleotides outside the gene matches: 11. The variable domain in full, with the rest retrieved from reference TRBV19 and TRBJ2-7, is DGGITQSPKYLFRKEGQNVTLSCEQNLNHDAMYWYRQDPGQGLRLIYYSQIVNDFQKGDIAEGYSVSREKKESFPLTVTSAQKNPTAFYLCASSNPGLADRGQYFGPGTRLTVT.

The CDR3 region has the DNA TGTGCCAGCAGCCAAGGAGGGGTCACTGAAGCTTTCTTT. It encodes CASSQGGVTEAFF. The rearrangement links TRBV3-1 (or the pseudogene TRBV3-2) to TRBJ1-1; a weak D match, TRBD1 (5 bases). This CDR3 comprises 13 residues. The germline gives CDR1 LGHDT, CDR2 YNNKEL (reference sequence). Trimming cost V 1 base and J 4 bases, with 7 bases left between them.

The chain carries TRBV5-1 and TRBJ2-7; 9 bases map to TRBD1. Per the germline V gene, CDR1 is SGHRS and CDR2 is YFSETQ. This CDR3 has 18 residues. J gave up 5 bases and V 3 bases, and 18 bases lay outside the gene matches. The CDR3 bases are TGCGCCAGCAGCTCTTTCCCTCCCGGCGGGACAGGGAACAACGAGCAGTACTTC. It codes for CASSSFPPGGTGNNEQYF. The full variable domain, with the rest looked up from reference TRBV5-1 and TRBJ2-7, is KAGVTQTPRYLIKTRGQQVTLSCSPISGHRSVSWYQQTPGQGLQFLFEYFSETQRNKGNFPGRFSGRQFSNSRSEMNVSTLELGDSALYLCASSSFPPGGTGNNEQYFGPGTRLTVT.

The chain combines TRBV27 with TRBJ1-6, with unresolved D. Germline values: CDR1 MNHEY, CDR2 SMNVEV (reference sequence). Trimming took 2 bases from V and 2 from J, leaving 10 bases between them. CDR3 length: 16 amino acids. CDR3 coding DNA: TGTGCCAGCAGTTTAGGTGGGCAGGCCTATAATTCACCCCTCCACTTT. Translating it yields CASSLGGQAYNSPLHF.